This entry describes one T cell receptor beta chain. The antigen is unknown. The entry originates in a study of cytomegalovirus exposure and HLA in healthy donors. Study details: Among the 398 donors who were genotyped, about 79% fell in the genetic ancestry cluster that is associated with self-reported Caucasian donors.

The PCR ran on 60 Vbeta and 13 Jbeta primers. In the original workflow: Some 9.9 million shared chains were among tens of millions of unique TCR beta chains counted in a later analysis. Repertoires were generated with immunoSEQ multiplex PCR, while TCRdb's copy carries only in-frame clones and drops some. That table supplies the V and J calls and clone size; D and trimming were determined from the DNA. This sample has 200,000 to 250,000 clones, with over 80% found just once. Broader study findings: The authors later found TCR association rates varying by HLA locus, with DRB1 most and HLA-C fewest.

The germline gives CDR1 MNHEY, CDR2 SMNVEV (reference sequence). Trimming removed 6 bases from V and 7 bases from J; junction bases left unmatched: 12. The CDR3 extends over 15 amino acids. The sample consisted of PBMCs. This receptor was obtained from a boy aged 2 to 10 in good health and CMV-seronegative. This chain links TRBV27 with TRBJ2-5, with TRBD2 matching over 9 bases. CDR3 region: CASSPAGGQLGTQYF. The CDR3 DNA sequence: TGTGCCAGCAGCCCTGCGGGGGGGCAGTTGGGGACCCAGTACTTC.